The 15 T cell receptor beta chains below were found in one sample sequenced in a study of CD4 T cells in relation to SARS-CoV-2 and coronaviruses. Unexposed donor CD4+ T cells date from about 2010-2019, before the COVID-19 pandemic. CD4+ T cells were isolated from the cells after about nine days of culture. Assay: immunoSEQ multiplex PCR; the TCRdb copy retains only in-frame clones and omits some. The table shows around 15,000 clones, with around 77% occurring only once. No antigen has been assigned to these receptors. The sequenced sample was CD4+ T cells from PBMCs, cultured in vitro. These receptor sequences come from a human donor in good health.

The chain couples TRBV10-2 to TRBJ2-1, with D perhaps TRBD1 or TRBD2 (6 bases each). V was trimmed by 6 bases and J by 8 bases, leaving 20 bases between them. Germline V CDR1 and CDR2: WSHSY, SAAADI. This CDR3 is built from 15 residues. The CDR3 reads CASRGGRGRRDEQFF. The DNA of the CDR3 is TGCGCCAGCAGGGGGGGCCGGGGCCGGAGGGATGAGCAGTTCTTC.

This sequence joins TRBV27 and TRBJ1-1, with 10 bases identical to TRBD1. The CDR3 covers 16 residues. Germline trimming cut 1 base from V and 5 bases from J; bases unmatched to any gene: 7. Germline CDR1 reads MNHEY; CDR2 reads SMNVEV (reference sequence). CDR3 sequence: CASSLLDRGYLTEAFF. CDR3 in DNA: TGTGCCAGCAGTTTATTGGACAGGGGGTATCTTACTGAAGCTTTCTTT.

The chain has TRBV6-2 or TRBV6-3 and TRBJ1-5; D remains ambiguous. V was pared by 3 bases and J by 4 bases, with 19 bases between. Germline V gene lookup returns CDR1 MNHEY and CDR2 SVGEGT. This CDR3 has 17 amino acids. CDR3 nucleotide sequence: TGTGCCAGCAGTTATGGAAGAGTCAGAGGCCAGAATCAGCCCCAGCATTTT. Translating gives CASSYGRVRGQNQPQHF.

The V and J genes are TRBV7-9 and TRBJ1-5; D perhaps matches TRBD1 (5 bases). CDR3 length: 15 amino acids. Germline CDR1 is SEHNR and CDR2 is FQNEAQ (reference sequence). Trimming shortened V by 6 bases and J by 4 bases, and 16 bases separated the two germline ends. The CDR3 spells CASSPIGGLNQPQHF. In DNA form, the CDR3 reads TGTGCCAGCAGTCCTATCGGGGGACTAAATCAGCCCCAGCATTTT.

This chain links TRBV7-9 with TRBJ1-1, with 7 bases identical to TRBD1. Losses at the gene ends were 8 bases for V and 3 bases for J; bases not matched to a gene: 6. This CDR3 has 13 amino acids. Per germline, CDR1 SEHNR and CDR2 FQNEAQ (reference sequence). This CDR3 is CASQSQGDTEAFF. CDR3 DNA: TGTGCCAGCCAAAGCCAGGGGGACACTGAAGCTTTCTTT.

The V gene is TRBV7-3, the J gene TRBJ2-3; tentatively, D is TRBD1 or TRBD2 (5 bases each). Trimming took off 2 bases at V and 6 bases at J, with 12 bases between the two ends. CDR1 is SGHTA, CDR2 FQGTGA, per germline. This CDR3 comprises 14 residues. In nucleotides, the CDR3 is TGTGCCAGCAGCTTATGGGACCCGGAGGATACGCAGTATTTT. It translates to CASSLWDPEDTQYF. The whole variable domain, remainder taken from reference TRBV7-3 and TRBJ2-3, is GAGVSQTPSNKVTEKGKYVELRCDPISGHTALYWYRQSLGQGPEFLIYFQGTGAADDSGLPNDRFFAVRPEGSVSTLKIQRTERGDSAVYLCASSLWDPEDTQYFGPGTRLTVL.

This clone qualifies as medium-sized. This chain uses TRBV21-1 with TRBJ1-5. TRBV21-1 is marked as a pseudogene. The CDR3 length is 11 residues. The CDR3 DNA follows: TGTGCCAGACCGGGGCAGGGGCCCCAGCATTTT. This codes for CARPGQGPQHF.

This chain uses TRBV15 with TRBJ2-5; 8 bases line up with TRBD2. Losses at the gene ends were 1 base for V and 0 bases for J; bases not matched to a gene: 4. The CDR3 spans 16 residues. CDR1 LNHNV and CDR2 YYDKDF come from the germline V gene (reference sequence). The CDR3 nucleotides read TGTGCCACCAGCAGAGGGGCTAGCGGGCACCAAGAGACCCAGTACTTC. Translating gives CATSRGASGHQETQYF. Together with reference TRBV15 and TRBJ2-5, the CDR3 gives the full variable domain: DAMVIQNPRYQVTQFGKPVTLSCSQTLNHNVMYWYQQKSSQAPKLLFHYYDKDFNNEADTPDNFQSRRPNTSFCFLDIRSPGLGDTAMYLCATSRGASGHQETQYFGPGTRLLVL.

CDR3 sequence (DNA): TGTGCTAGTGGTTTGGGGGGACAGGGGGGAGGGAATGAGCAGTTCTTC. Its translation: CASGLGGQGGGNEQFF. The chain couples TRBV12-5 to TRBJ2-1; 11 positions agree with TRBD1. Looked up from germline, CDR1 is LGHNT and CDR2 is FRNRAP. The CDR3 is 16 residues long. The J segment lost 7 bases and the V segment lost 1 base, leaving 6 bases of the junction unmatched. Looking up the rest from reference TRBV12-5 and TRBJ2-1 gives the full variable domain: DARVTQTPRHKVTEMGQEVTMRCQPILGHNTVFWYRQTMMQGLELLAYFRNRAPLDDSGMPKDRFSAEMPDATLATLKIQPSEPRDSAVYFCASGLGGQGGGNEQFFGPGTRLTVL.

The chain links TRBV3-1 (or the pseudogene TRBV3-2) to TRBJ2-1, with 8 bases fitting TRBD1. The CDR3 loop spans 16 amino acids. Trimming at V came to 5 bases and at J to 4 bases, leaving 10 bases not matched to a gene. Germline V gives CDR1 LGHDT, CDR2 YNNKEL (reference sequence). This CDR3 is CASSADGQGNYNEQFF. CDR3 in DNA: TGTGCCAGCAGCGCCGACGGACAGGGTAATTACAATGAGCAGTTCTTC.

The genes are TRBV9 and TRBJ2-7; D is uncertain. This CDR3 is built from 13 residues. Between the trimmed V and J ends, which lost 4 bases and 4 bases, there was a span of 12 bases. CDR1 and CDR2 from the germline V gene are SGDLS and YYNGEE. The CDR3 here is CASSPGSQYEQYF. The CDR3 coding sequence is TGTGCCAGCAGCCCTGGGTCCCAATACGAGCAGTACTTC.

The chain's CDR3 is CASSQDSGSKFF. The DNA of the CDR3 is TGTGCCAGCAGCCAAGATAGCGGGAGTAAGTTCTTC. The rearrangement uses TRBV5-4 and TRBJ2-1; the match to TRBD2 covers 9 bases. Germline lookup yields CDR1 SGHNT and CDR2 YYREEE (reference sequence). V lost 4 bases, J lost 14 bases, and 7 bases stayed unmatched. The CDR3 has 12 residues.

The chain joins TRBV7-2 to TRBJ2-3; D is undetermined. Germline CDR1 is SGHTA and CDR2 is FQGNSA. The CDR3 extends over 13 amino acids. V was trimmed by 5 bases and J by 2 bases, leaving 8 bases between them. The CDR3 here is CASSPIFTDTQYF. As DNA, the CDR3 is TGTGCCAGCAGCCCAATTTTCACAGATACGCAGTATTTT.

This chain links TRBV11-3 with TRBJ1-2; D call uncertain. The CDR3 runs 14 residues. Germline V gene data show CDR1 as SGHNT and CDR2 as YENEEA. Trimming removed 0 bases at V and 3 bases at J, with 8 bases between. In DNA form, the CDR3 reads TGTGCCAGCAGCTTAGAAGAAGTAGACTATGGCTACACCTTC. This gives the protein CASSLEEVDYGYTF.

This clone is deemed medium-sized (0.01 to 0.1%). The chain links TRBV6-5 to TRBJ2-7, with D possibly matching TRBD2 (5 bases). The CDR3 totals 13 residues. The germline CDR1 and CDR2 sequences are MNHEY and SVGAGI. V dropped 5 bases and J dropped 5 bases, with 13 bases sitting between them. DNA for the CDR3: TGTGCCAGCAGTAGTGGGAGTCGCAACGAGCAGTACTTC. It codes for CASSSGSRNEQYF.